What follows describes a single T cell receptor beta chain. Its antigen is unknown. No clone much larger than this one lies a single base away; base qualities are absent. The method behind the library was the immunoSEQ multiplex PCR assay. The multiplex PCR relied on a mix of 60 forward primers for TCR Vbeta segments and 13 reverse primers for TCR Jbeta segments. The CDR3 region of rearranged TCR beta genes was amplified from genomic DNA by a multiplex PCR assay. The Illumina HiSeq System was used to sequence the amplified TCR beta libraries as 87-base-pair reads. The original methods were these. In a later analysis, approximately 74 million unique TCR beta chains were counted across the 500 to 850 repertoires, and roughly 9.9 million of these chains were shared by at least two donors. Raw reads were error-corrected and collapsed into unique sequences by a nearest-neighbor algorithm in which closely related sequences were merged to remove PCR and sequencing errors. Alignment of CDR3 sequences to IMGT reference sequences was used to assign V, D and J gene segments. Each retained sequence needed at least a six-nucleotide match to both a V gene segment and a J gene segment. A rearrangement counted as productive if the CDR3 had no stop codons and remained in frame with V and J, and every other rearrangement counted as non-productive. Following IMGT convention, CDR3 was defined as the stretch from the second conserved V-encoded cysteine to the conserved J-encoded phenylalanine. The earlier analysis of about 530 of the donors excluded any sequence lacking an unambiguous match to a single V gene segment. In an earlier analysis of approximately 560 of the donors, a V segment was called functional when productive rearrangements were above 56.7%, and segregating when the standard deviation between donors exceeded 5%. A statistical classification framework was developed to diagnose cytomegalovirus status using the catalog of TCR beta chain sequences. In a later analysis, TCR nucleotide sequences were compared against IMGT/GENE-DB human TR gene sequences so that V and J genes could be assigned. Using the TCRdist pipeline, a later analysis assigned CDR3 sequences along with most-parsimonious VDJ recombination scenarios. In a later analysis, every TCR beta chain was defined by the combination of its CDR3 amino acid sequence and its V-gene family, and reads without a unique V-gene family were dropped. In a later analysis, approximately 590 highly shared, low-generation-probability nucleotide sequences were removed to address suspected cross-contamination and a sequencing artifact. In a later analysis, a clonal expansion index for each public chain was calculated from normalized within-repertoire ranks of inferred template counts. A later analysis computed generation probabilities with a VDJ recombination model fitted to out-of-frame rearrangements, and checked the results against IGoR. Hypergeometric tests were used in a later analysis to score TCR-TCR, TCR-HLA and TCR-CMV co-occurrence, with a repertoire-size bias correction applied to the TCR pairs. In a later analysis, false discovery rates were estimated by permuting HLA or CMV assignments 20 times. In a later analysis, co-occurring TCRs were grouped using DBSCAN, with TCRdist sequence similarity added in when clustering inside HLA-allele-positive subsets. Repertoires with fewer than 30,000 or more than 120,000 public chains were left out of co-occurrence clustering, as were a handful of repertoires with anomalous nucleotide sharing. TCRdb took over this immuneACCESS table, retaining in-frame rearrangements with V and J assigned. Such tables are incomplete; in checked studies, under half of the missing clones stem from an unresolved V gene, and the remainder is unexplained. The V and J calls and clone size were taken over from that table, and D and trimming were inferred from the DNA. For this sample there are fewer than 150,000 clones; 70% to 80% appear just once. 2.7% of the sample rests with the top ten.

The sample originates from a study of cytomegalovirus exposure and HLA in healthy donors (TCRdb year 2017). Background for the entire study: An earlier analysis of approximately 600 of the donors reported 250 to 300 Gb of sequence data and 117 million unique TCR beta sequences from roughly 200 million T cells. An early release that covered roughly 600 HLA-typed donors contained 300 to 350 gigabases of sequencing data and 80 million or so unique TCR sequences. The genetic ancestry cluster associated with self-reported Caucasian donors included around 76% of the 398 genotyped donors. The study aimed to test whether cataloging public T cell receptors could reveal signatures of past pathogen exposure. The study used immunosequencing to profile the T cell repertoires of around 600 subjects and linked those repertoires to cytomegalovirus serostatus. Along with the approximately 700-subject first cohort, a separate validation cohort of more than 90 different subjects was used. To predict cytomegalovirus infection status, the study brought together high-throughput TCR immunosequencing, statistical association of individual TCRs with disease status, and machine learning. A later analysis re-analyzed previously published TCR beta repertoires from roughly 630 donors and added high-resolution HLA genotyping to study TCR occurrence patterns. In the later analysis, no new phenotypic data were used to find candidate immune exposures; instead, reliance was placed on TCR beta sequences and their occurrence across donors. An earlier analysis of 587 of the donors used high-throughput TCR beta sequencing to judge whether each TCR beta V gene segment behaved as functional or pseudogenic. Donor age, sex, ethnicity and CMV serostatus were compiled alongside the repertoire data. Genome-wide SNP genotypes for about 55% of the 666 donors were used in a later genetic analysis, which treated that subset as a discovery cohort. Every discovery cohort repertoire had been produced on one sequencing platform. Both class I and class II loci were covered by HLA typing, at four-digit resolution. Typing coverage varied by locus: roughly 620-640 donors for A, B, C, DRB1 and DQB1; roughly 560 for DQA1; more than 600 for DPA1; around 490 for DPB1. Several DR-DQ haplotypes were treated as single units for association and clustering because of strong linkage in the cohort. On average, about 240,000 unique TCR beta nucleotide sequences were sequenced per donor among roughly 430 genotyped donors of the cohort, with roughly 18% of those sequences being non-productive. Summary of the overall study and its limitations: CMV serostatus was the only immune exposure information available for the cohort. The classifier was reported to diagnose cytomegalovirus status with high specificity and sensitivity in both the original and validation cohorts. In a later analysis, some 18,000 TCR beta sequences were associated with specific HLA alleles at a false discovery rate of 0.05. A later analysis found that TCR association rates varied across HLA loci, with DRB1 alleles showing the most associated TCRs and HLA-C alleles the fewest. Broadly in line with IMGT annotations, most TCR beta V segments showed up in productive rearrangements about 87% or about 30% of the time in an earlier analysis of several hundred of the donors. A later genetic analysis reported fewer N-insertions in productive TCRs among donors in an Asian-associated ancestry cluster than the approximately 670-donor mean. In vitro tests confirmed that three of the cytomegalovirus-associated TCR beta chains recognize cytomegalovirus antigens. In this cohort, only TCR beta chains were sequenced, and detectable features were limited by the absence of alpha or paired-chain data. Some IMGT-functional V segments, including TRBV6-2 and TRBV6-3, could not be distinguished by the 87-base-pair reads and were therefore excluded. When HLA alleles, especially DR and DQ, strongly co-occurred, TCR associations were difficult to assign to individual alleles. An association between a missense DCLRE1C variant and V-gene and J-gene trimming of TCR beta chains was found in a later genetic analysis and replicated in an independent cohort. The presence/absence analyses assumed that sequencing depth was roughly uniform across donors, and that assumption may not be true. HLA typing was unavailable for some donors at each locus, so association tests used only the typed subset. A further reported finding was that TCR beta sequences accurately predicted the HLA-A and HLA-B alleles for most subjects in the first cohort. While some public TCRs were present in many individuals, most TCR sequences turned up only very rarely across donors. According to the authors, the approach could potentially be generalized to other disease states and immunological phenotypes. In a later analysis, HLA-associated TCR beta chains were found to be more clonally expanded and to have lower generation probabilities than equally common non-associated chains. In the study, around 160 TCR beta chains were listed as associated with cytomegalovirus. The earlier analysis of approximately 560 of the donors excluded 15 to 20 rarely observed V segments, including chromosome 9 orphons, because counts were too low. Linkage disequilibrium might explain the correlated functional status among segregating V segments, but an unknown experimental factor could not be excluded. A later analysis found that most CMV-associated TCR beta chains appeared HLA-restricted, with HLA associations seemingly driven largely by CMV exposure. The sequencing pipeline was judged likely to have produced a cluster of highly shared sequence variants as a technical artifact. In a later analysis, several top co-occurrence clusters were reported to appear linked to parvovirus B19, influenza, CMV and Epstein-Barr virus.

The cohort was made up of roughly 670 healthy bone marrow donors. All cohort members were sampled while nominally healthy, although unrecorded immune exposures were likely present. The donor tested CMV seropositive and was one of the 289 seropositive cohort members. Each donor provided a peripheral blood sample, and peripheral blood mononuclear cells were used for TCR beta sequencing. The Qiagen DNeasy Blood Extraction Kit was used to extract genomic DNA from the blood cell samples. There are 15 amino acids in the CDR3, from cysteine to phenylalanine inclusive. The read is trimmed to its CDR3 DNA, 45 bases read in frame from base 1. From a lookup of the germline V gene, CDR1 and CDR2 are SGDLS and YYNGEE. V gives up 0 bases and J gives up 2 bases, and the segment between their germline ends measures 10 bases.

The clonotype was recovered from a woman aged 40 to 50 in good health and CMV-seropositive. Input material: PBMCs. The rearranged chain carries TRBV9 and TRBJ2-3; the D gene is unclear. Read as DNA, the sequence is TGTGCCAGCAGCGTAGGCGAGCGAGTCACAGATACGCAGTATTTT. Its product reads: CASSVGERVTDTQYF.